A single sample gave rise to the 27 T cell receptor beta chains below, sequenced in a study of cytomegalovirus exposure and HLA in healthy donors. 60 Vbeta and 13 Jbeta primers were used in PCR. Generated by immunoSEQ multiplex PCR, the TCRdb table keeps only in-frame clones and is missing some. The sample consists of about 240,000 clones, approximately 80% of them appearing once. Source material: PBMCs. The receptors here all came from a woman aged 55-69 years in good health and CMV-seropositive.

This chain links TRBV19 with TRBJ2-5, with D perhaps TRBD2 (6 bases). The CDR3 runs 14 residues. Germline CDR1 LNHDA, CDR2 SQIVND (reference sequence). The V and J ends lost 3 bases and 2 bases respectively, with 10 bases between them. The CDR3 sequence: CASSITGTQETQYF. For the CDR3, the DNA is TGTGCCAGTAGTATCACCGGGACTCAAGAGACCCAGTACTTC.

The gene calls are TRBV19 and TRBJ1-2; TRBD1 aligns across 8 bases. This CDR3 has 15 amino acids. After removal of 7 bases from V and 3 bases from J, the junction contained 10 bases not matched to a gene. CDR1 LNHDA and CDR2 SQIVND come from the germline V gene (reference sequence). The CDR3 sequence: CASNRPGQADYGYTF. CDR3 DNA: TGTGCCAGTAACCGTCCGGGACAGGCTGACTATGGCTACACCTTC.

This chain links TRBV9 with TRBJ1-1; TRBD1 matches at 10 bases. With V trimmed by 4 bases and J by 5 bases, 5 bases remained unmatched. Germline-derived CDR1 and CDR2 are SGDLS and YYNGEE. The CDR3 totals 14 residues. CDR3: CASSRGTGETEAFF. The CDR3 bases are TGTGCCAGCAGCAGGGGGACAGGGGAGACTGAAGCTTTCTTT.

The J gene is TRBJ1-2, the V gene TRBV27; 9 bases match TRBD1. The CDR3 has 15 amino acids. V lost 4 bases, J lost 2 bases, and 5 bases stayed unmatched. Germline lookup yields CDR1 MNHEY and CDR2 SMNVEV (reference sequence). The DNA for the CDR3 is TGTGCCAGCAGTTACTACAGGGGGCGGAACTATGGCTACACCTTC. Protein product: CASSYYRGRNYGYTF.

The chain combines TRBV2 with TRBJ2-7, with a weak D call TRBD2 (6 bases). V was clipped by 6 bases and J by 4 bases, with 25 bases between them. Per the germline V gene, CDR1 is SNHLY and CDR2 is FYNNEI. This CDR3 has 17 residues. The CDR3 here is CASSATEDGGDLYEQYF. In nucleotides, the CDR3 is TGTGCCAGCAGCGCAACCGAAGACGGGGGAGACCTTTACGAGCAGTACTTC.

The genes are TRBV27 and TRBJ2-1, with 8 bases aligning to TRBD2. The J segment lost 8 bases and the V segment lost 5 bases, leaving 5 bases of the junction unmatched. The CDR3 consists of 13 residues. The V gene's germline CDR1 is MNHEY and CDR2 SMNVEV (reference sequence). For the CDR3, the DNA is TGTGCCAGCAGTCCCGGCGGGAGGCATGAGCAGTTCTTC. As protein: CASSPGGRHEQFF.

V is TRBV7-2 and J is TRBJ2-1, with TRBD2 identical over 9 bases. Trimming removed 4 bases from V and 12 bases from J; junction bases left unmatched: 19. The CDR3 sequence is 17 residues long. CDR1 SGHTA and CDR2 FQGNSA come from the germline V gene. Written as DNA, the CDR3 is TGTGCCAGCAGCTCACCCCGGGTAGCGGGAGAAGTCGAGGTGCAGTTCTTC. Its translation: CASSSPRVAGEVEVQFF. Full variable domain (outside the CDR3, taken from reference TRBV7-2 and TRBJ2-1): GAGVSQSPSNKVTEKGKDVELRCDPISGHTALYWYRQSLGQGLEFLIYFQGNSAPDKSGLPSDRFSAERTGGSVSTLTIQRTQQEDSAVYLCASSSPRVAGEVEVQFFGPGTRLTVL.

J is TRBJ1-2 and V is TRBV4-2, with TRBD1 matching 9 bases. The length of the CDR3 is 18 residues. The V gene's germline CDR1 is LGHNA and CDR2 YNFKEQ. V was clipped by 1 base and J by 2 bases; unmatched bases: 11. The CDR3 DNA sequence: TGTGCCAGCAGCCAAGTGGGTTCTAGACAGGGGGGGAACTATGGCTACACCTTC. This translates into CASSQVGSRQGGNYGYTF.

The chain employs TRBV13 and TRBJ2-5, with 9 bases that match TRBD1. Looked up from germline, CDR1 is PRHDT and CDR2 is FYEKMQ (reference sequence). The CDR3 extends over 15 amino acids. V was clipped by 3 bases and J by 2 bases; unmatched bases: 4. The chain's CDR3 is CASSFTGGLQETQYF. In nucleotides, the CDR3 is TGTGCCAGCAGCTTCACAGGGGGCTTACAAGAGACCCAGTACTTC.

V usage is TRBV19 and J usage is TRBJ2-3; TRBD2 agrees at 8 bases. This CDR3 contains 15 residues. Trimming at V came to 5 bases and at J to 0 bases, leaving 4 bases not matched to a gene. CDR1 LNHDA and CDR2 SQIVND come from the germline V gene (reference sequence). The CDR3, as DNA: TGTGCCAGTAGTTGGCGGGGGGCTAGCACAGATACGCAGTATTTT. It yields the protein CASSWRGASTDTQYF.

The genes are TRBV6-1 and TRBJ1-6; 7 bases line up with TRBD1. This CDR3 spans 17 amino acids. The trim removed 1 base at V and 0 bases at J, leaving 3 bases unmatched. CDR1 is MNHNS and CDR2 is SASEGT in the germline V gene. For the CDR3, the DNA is TGTGCCAGCAGTGAAGTGGACAGGAGCTCCTATAATTCACCCCTCCACTTT. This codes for CASSEVDRSSYNSPLHF.

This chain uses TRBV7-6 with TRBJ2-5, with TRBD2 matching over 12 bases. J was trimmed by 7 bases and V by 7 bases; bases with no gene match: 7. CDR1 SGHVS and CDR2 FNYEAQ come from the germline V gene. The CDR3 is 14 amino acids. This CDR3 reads CASNGTSGWVTQYF. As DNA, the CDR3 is TGTGCCAGCAATGGGACTAGCGGGTGGGTGACCCAGTACTTC.

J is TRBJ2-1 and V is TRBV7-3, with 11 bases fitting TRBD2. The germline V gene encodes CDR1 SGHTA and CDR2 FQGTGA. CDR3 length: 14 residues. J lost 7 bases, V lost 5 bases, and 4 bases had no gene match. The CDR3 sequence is CASSLAGGFNEQFF. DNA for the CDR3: TGTGCCAGCAGCCTAGCGGGAGGTTTTAATGAGCAGTTCTTC.

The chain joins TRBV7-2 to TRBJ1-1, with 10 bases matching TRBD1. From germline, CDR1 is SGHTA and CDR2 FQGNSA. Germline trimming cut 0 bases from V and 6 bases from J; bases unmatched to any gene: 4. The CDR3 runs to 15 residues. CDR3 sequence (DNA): TGTGCCAGCAGCTTAGCTTTGGGACAGGGGCCTGAAGCTTTCTTT. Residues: CASSLALGQGPEAFF.

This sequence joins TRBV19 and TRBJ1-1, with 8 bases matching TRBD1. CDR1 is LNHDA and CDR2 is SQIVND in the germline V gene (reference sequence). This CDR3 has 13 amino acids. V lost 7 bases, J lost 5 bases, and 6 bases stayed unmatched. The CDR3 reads CASNLQGGTEAFF. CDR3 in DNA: TGTGCCAGTAATCTACAGGGGGGAACTGAAGCTTTCTTT. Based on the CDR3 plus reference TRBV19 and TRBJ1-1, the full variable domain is DGGITQSPKYLFRKEGQNVTLSCEQNLNHDAMYWYRQDPGQGLRLIYYSQIVNDFQKGDIAEGYSVSREKKESFPLTVTSAQKNPTAFYLCASNLQGGTEAFFGQGTRLTVV.

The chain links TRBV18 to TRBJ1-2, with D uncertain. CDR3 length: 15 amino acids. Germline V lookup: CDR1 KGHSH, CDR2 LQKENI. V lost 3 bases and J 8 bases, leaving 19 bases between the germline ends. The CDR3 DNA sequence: TGTGCCAGCTCACCGGTCGGCCAGGTCAGAGTGGGCTACACCTTC. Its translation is CASSPVGQVRVGYTF.

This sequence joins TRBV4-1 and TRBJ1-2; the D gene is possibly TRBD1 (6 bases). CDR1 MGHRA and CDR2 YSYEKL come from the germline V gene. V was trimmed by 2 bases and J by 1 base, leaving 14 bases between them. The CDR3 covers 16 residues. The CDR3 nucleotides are TGCGCCAGCAGCCAACCCCGACAGGATATTAACTATGGCTACACCTTC. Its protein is CASSQPRQDINYGYTF.

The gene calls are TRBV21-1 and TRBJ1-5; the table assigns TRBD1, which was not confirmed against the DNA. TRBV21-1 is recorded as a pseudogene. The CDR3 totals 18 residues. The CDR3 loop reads CASNTVVGGPLSNQPQHF. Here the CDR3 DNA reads TGTGCCAGCAACACAGTTGTAGGGGGCCCTCTTAGCAATCAGCCCCAGCATTTT.

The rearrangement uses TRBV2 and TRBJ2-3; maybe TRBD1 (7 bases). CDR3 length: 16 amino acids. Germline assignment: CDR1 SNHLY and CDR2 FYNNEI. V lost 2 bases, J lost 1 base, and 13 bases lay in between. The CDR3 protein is CASSELEGAGTDTQYF. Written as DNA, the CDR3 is TGTGCCAGCAGTGAATTGGAGGGGGCGGGCACAGATACGCAGTATTTT.

CDR3 sequence: CASSHYRGHTGELFF. CDR3 nucleotide sequence: TGTGCCAGCAGCCACTACAGGGGGCACACCGGGGAGCTGTTTTTT. The chain employs TRBV11-2 and TRBJ2-2; 9 bases map to TRBD1. The trim removed 5 bases at V and 3 bases at J, leaving 4 bases unmatched. CDR3 size: 15 residues. In germline, CDR1 is SGHAT, CDR2 FQNNGV.

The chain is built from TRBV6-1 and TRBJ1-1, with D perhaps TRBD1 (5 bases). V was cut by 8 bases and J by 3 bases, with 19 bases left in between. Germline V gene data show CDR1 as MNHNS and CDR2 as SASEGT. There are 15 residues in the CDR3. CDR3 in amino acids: CASRVGEGGDTEAFF. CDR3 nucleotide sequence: TGTGCCAGCCGCGTGGGGGAGGGAGGGGACACTGAAGCTTTCTTT.

The CDR3 loop is CASAVMGAAKQYF. In DNA form, the CDR3 reads TGTGCCAGCGCTGTAATGGGGGCAGCAAAGCAGTACTTC. The V gene is TRBV5-4, the J gene TRBJ2-7; weak D call: TRBD1 (6 bases). Germline V gives CDR1 SGHNT, CDR2 YYREEE (reference sequence). This CDR3 is 13 amino acids long. Trimming removed 7 bases at V and 8 bases at J, with 19 bases between.

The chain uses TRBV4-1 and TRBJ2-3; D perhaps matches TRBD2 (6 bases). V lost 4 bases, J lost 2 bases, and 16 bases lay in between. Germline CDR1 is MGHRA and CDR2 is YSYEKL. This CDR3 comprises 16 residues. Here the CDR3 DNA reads TGCGCCAGCAGCCCCTCGGGTAGCGGAGTCACAGATACGCAGTATTTT. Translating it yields CASSPSGSGVTDTQYF.

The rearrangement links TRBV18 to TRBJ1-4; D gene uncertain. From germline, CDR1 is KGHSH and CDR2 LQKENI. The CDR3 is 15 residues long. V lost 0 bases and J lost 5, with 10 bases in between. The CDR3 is CASSPPAGQNEKLFF. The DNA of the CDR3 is TGTGCCAGCTCACCACCGGCAGGCCAAAATGAAAAACTGTTTTTT.

CDR3 sequence reads: CASSPSPGTSGEQYF. The CDR3 DNA follows: TGTGCCAGCAGTCCCAGTCCCGGGACTAGTGGCGAGCAGTACTTC. The chain joins TRBV27 to TRBJ2-7, with 8 bases matching TRBD2. The V gene end was trimmed by 5 bases and the J gene end by 6 bases; junction bases not matched to a gene: 12. CDR1 is MNHEY, CDR2 SMNVEV, per germline (reference sequence). This CDR3 region has 15 residues.

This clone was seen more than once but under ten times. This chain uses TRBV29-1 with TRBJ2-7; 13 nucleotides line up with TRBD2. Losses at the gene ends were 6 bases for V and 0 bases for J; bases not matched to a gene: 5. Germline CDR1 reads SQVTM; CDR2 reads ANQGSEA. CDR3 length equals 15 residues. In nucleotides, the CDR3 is TGCAGCGTCGGACTAGCGGGAGCCCACTCCTACGAGCAGTACTTC. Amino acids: CSVGLAGAHSYEQYF.

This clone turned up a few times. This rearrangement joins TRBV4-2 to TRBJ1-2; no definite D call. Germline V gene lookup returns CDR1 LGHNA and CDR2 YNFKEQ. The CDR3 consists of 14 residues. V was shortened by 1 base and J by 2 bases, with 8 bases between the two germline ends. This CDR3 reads CASSQAEGNYGYTF. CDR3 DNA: TGTGCCAGCAGCCAAGCAGAGGGCAACTATGGCTACACCTTC.